The source of this TCR beta chain is a study of CD8+CD57+ T cells in acquired aplastic anemia. Findings of the study overall: Comparison of patients with controls identified twenty-nine shared CD8+ CDR3 sequences.

The authors sequenced patients whose flow cytometry had shown CD8+CD57+ cell expansion. The cohort consisted entirely of patients having severe acquired aplastic anemia. The CDR3 runs to 15 residues. The V end lost 7 bases, the J end lost 1 base, and 16 bases lay between the germline ends. Genomic DNA was employed as the template in profiling TCR beta VDJ and CDR3. Each CDR3 protein gets one entry after TCRdb re-called the reads with MiXCR. The table has 450,000 to 550,000 distinct CDR3 sequences, around 30% seen once; the top ten hold 0.82%. This clonotype was found many times. Its cognate antigen is unknown.

Sequencing was carried out using sorted CD4+, CD8+, or CD8+CD57+ T cells (not recorded which) from PBMCs. This TCR came from a human donor with aplastic anemia. The chain joins TRBV12-3 or TRBV12-4 to TRBJ1-1; weak D call: TRBD1 (5 bases). DNA for the CDR3: TGTGCCAGCAAAGAGACGGGACGGGAGAACACTGAAGCTTTCTTT. This gives the protein CASKETGRENTEAFF.